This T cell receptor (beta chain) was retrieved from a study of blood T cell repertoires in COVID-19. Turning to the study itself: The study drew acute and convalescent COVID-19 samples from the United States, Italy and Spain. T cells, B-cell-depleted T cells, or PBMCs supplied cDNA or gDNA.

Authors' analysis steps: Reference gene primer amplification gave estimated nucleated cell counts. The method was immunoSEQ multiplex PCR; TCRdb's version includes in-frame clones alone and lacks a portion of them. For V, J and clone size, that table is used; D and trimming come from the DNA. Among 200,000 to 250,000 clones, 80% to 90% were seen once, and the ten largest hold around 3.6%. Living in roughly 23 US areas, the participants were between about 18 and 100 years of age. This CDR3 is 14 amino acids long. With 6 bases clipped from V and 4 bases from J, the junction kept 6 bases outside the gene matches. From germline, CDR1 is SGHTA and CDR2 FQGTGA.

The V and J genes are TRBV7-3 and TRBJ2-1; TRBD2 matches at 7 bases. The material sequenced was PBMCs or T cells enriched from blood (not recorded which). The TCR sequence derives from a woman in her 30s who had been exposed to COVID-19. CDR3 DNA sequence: TGTGCCAGCAGAGAAGCGGGGCTGTACAATGAGCAGTTCTTC. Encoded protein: CASREAGLYNEQFF.